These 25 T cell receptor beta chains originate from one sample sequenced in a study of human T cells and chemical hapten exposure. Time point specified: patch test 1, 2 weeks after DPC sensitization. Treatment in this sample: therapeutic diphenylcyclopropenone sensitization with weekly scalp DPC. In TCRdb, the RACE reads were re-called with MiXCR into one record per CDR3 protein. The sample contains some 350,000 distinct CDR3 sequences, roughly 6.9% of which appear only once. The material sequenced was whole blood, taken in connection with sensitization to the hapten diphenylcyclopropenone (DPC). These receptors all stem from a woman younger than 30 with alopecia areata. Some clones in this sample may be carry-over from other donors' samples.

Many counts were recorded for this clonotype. CDR3 protein: CASSLKWTDYGYTF. In nucleotides, the CDR3 is TGTGCCAGCAGTTTAAAATGGACTGACTATGGCTACACCTTC. J is TRBJ1-2 and V is TRBV27; D is ambiguous. V dropped 2 bases and J dropped 3 bases, with 10 bases sitting between them. This CDR3 contains 14 residues. Germline V gene data show CDR1 as MNHEY and CDR2 as SMNVEV (reference sequence).

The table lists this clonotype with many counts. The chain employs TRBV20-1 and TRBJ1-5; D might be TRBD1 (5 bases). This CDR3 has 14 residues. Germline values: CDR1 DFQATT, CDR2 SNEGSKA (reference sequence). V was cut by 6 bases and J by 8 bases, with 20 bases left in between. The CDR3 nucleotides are TGCAGTGCGACCCGTGCGGGCAGGGAGGAGCCCCAGCATTTT. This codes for CSATRAGREEPQHF.

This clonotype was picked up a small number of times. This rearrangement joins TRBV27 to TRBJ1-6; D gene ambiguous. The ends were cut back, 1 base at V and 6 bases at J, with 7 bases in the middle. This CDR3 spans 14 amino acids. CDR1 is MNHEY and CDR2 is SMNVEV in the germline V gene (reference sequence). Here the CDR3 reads CASSLFPSNSPLHF. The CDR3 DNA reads TGTGCCAGCAGTTTATTTCCCTCTAATTCACCCCTCCACTTT.

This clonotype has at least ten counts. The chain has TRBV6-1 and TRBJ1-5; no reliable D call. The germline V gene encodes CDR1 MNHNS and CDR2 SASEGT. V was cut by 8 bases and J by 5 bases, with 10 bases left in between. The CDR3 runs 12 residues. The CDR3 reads CASSDGYQPQHF. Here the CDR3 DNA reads TGTGCCAGCTCGGACGGGTATCAGCCCCAGCATTTT.

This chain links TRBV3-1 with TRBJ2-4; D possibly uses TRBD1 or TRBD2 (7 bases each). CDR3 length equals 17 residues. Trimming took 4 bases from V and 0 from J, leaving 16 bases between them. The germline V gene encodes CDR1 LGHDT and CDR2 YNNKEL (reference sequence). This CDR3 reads CASSRLGGGGAKNIQYF. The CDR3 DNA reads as TGTGCCAGCAGCCGATTAGGGGGCGGGGGAGCCAAAAACATTCAGTACTTC.

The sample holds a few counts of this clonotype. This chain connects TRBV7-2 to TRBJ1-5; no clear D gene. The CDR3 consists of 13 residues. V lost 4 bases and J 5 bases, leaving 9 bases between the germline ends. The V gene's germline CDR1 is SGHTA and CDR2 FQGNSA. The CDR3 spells CASSYLRDQPQHF. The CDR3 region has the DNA TGTGCCAGCAGCTACCTACGGGATCAGCCCCAGCATTTT. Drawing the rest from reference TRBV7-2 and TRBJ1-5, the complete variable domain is GAGVSQSPSNKVTEKGKDVELRCDPISGHTALYWYRQSLGQGLEFLIYFQGNSAPDKSGLPSDRFSAERTGGSVSTLTIQRTQQEDSAVYLCASSYLRDQPQHFGDGTRLSIL.

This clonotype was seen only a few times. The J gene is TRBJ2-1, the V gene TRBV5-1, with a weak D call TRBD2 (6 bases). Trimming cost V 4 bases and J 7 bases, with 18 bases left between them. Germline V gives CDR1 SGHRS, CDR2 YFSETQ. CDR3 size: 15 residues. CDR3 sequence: CASSVGRLTGNEQFF. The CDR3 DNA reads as TGCGCCAGCAGCGTAGGGAGGTTAACAGGTAATGAGCAGTTCTTC.

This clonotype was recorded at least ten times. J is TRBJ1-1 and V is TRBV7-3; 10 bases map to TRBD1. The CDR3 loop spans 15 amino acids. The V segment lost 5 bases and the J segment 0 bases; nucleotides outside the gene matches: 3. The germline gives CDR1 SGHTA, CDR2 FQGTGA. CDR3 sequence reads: CASSVGTGVNTEAFF. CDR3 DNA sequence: TGTGCCAGCAGCGTAGGGACAGGGGTGAACACTGAAGCTTTCTTT.

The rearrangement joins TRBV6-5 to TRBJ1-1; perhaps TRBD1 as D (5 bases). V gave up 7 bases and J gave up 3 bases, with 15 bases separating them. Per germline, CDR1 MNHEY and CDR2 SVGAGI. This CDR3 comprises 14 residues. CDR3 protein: CASTRLRGDTEAFF. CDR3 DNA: TGTGCCAGCACCCGATTAAGAGGGGACACTGAAGCTTTCTTT.

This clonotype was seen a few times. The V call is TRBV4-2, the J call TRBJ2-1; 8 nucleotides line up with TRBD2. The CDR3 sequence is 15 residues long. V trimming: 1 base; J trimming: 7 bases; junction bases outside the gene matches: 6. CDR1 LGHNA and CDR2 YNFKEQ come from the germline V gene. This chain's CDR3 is CASSQVTGGLNEQFF. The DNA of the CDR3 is TGTGCCAGCAGCCAAGTTACGGGGGGGCTTAATGAGCAGTTCTTC.

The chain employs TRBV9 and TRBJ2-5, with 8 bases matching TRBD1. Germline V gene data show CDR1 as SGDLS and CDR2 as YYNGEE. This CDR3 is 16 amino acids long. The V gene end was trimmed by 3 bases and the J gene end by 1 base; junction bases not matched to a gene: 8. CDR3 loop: CASSANPGQAQETQYF. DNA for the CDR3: TGTGCCAGCAGCGCAAATCCGGGACAGGCCCAAGAGACCCAGTACTTC.

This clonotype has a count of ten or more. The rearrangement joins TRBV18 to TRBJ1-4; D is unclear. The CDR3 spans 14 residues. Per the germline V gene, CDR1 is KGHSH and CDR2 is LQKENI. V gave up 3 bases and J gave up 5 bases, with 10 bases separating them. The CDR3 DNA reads TGTGCCAGCTCACCCCGGGCCTCAAATGAAAAACTGTTTTTT. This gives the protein CASSPRASNEKLFF.

CDR3 residues: CASSQSGLAGADKNIQYF. The CDR3 region has the DNA TGTGCCAGCAGCCAGTCGGGACTAGCGGGGGCCGACAAAAACATTCAGTACTTC. The chain employs TRBV4-2 and TRBJ2-4; 14 bases match TRBD2. The CDR3 is 18 amino acids. V trimming: 3 bases; J trimming: 3 bases; junction bases outside the gene matches: 7. The germline gives CDR1 LGHNA, CDR2 YNFKEQ.

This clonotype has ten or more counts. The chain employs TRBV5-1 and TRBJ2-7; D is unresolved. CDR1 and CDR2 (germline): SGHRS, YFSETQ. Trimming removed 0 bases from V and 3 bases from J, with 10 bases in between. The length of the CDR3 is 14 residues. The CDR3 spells CASSLEGAYYEQYF. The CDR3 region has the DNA TGCGCCAGCAGCTTGGAAGGCGCCTACTACGAGCAGTACTTC.

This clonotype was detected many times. The CDR3 sequence is CASSPQRTGELFF. The CDR3 region has the DNA TGTGCCAGCAGCCCCCAGAGGACCGGGGAGCTGTTTTTT. The chain recombines TRBV12-3 or TRBV12-4 with TRBJ2-2; D not resolved. V was pared by 6 bases and J by 5 bases, with 10 bases between. The CDR3 runs 13 residues.

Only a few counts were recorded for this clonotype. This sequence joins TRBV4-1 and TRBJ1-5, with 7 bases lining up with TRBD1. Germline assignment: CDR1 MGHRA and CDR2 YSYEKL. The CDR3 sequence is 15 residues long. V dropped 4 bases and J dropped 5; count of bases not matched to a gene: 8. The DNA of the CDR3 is TGCGCCAGCAGCCGCGCTACACAGGGGCATCAGCCCCAGCATTTT. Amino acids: CASSRATQGHQPQHF.

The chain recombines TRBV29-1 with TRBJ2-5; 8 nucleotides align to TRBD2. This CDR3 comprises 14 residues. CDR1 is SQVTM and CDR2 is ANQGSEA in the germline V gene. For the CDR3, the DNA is TGCGGCACTAGCGGCGGCTATTTTGGGGAGACCCAGTACTTC. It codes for CGTSGGYFGETQYF.

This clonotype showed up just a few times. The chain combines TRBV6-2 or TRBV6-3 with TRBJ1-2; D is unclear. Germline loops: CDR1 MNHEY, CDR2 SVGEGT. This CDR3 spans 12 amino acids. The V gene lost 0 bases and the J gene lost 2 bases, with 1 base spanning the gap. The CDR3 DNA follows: TGTGCCAGCAGTTACTCGAACTATGGCTACACCTTC. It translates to CASSYSNYGYTF.

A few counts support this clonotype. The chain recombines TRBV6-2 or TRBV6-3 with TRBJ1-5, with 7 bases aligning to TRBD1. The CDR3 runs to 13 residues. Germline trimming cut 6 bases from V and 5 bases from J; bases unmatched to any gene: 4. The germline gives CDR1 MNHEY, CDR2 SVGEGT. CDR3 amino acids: CASRATGYQPQHF. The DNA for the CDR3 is TGTGCCAGCAGGGCGACAGGGTATCAGCCCCAGCATTTT.

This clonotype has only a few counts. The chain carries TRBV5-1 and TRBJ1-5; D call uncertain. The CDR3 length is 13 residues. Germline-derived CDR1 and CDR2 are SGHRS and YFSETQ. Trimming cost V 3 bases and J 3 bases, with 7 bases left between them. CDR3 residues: CASSSDANQPQHF. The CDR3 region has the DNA TGCGCCAGCAGCTCGGATGCCAATCAGCCCCAGCATTTT. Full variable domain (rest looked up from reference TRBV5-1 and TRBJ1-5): KAGVTQTPRYLIKTRGQQVTLSCSPISGHRSVSWYQQTPGQGLQFLFEYFSETQRNKGNFPGRFSGRQFSNSRSEMNVSTLELGDSALYLCASSSDANQPQHFGDGTRLSIL.

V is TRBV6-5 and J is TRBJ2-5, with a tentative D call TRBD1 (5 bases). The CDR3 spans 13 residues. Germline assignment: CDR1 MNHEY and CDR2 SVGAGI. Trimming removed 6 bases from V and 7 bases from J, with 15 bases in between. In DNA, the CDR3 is TGTGCCAGCAGCCGAGGCCCCCAGGGGACCCAGTACTTC. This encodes CASSRGPQGTQYF.

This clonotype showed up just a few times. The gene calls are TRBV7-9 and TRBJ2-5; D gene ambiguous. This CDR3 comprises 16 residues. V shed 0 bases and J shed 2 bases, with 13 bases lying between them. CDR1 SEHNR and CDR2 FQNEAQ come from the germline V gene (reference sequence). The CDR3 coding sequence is TGTGCCAGCAGCTTAGCCGTAGGCAGGTCACAAGAGACCCAGTACTTC. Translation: CASSLAVGRSQETQYF.

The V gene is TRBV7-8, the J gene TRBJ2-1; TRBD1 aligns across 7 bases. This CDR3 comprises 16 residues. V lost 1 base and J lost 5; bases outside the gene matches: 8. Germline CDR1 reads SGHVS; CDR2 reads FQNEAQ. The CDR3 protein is CASSLGWGTENNEQFF. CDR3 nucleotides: TGTGCCAGCAGCTTAGGGTGGGGGACAGAAAACAATGAGCAGTTCTTC.

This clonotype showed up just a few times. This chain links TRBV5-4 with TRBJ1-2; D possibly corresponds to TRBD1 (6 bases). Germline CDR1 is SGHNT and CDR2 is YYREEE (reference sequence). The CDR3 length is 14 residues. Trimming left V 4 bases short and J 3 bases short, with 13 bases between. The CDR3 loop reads CASSRYRDYYGYTF. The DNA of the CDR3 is TGTGCCAGCAGCAGGTACAGGGATTACTATGGCTACACCTTC.

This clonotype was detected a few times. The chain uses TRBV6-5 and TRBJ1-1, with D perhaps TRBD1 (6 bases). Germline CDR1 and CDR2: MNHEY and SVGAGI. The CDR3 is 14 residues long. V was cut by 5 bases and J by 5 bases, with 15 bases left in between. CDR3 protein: CASSRRGTGTEAFF. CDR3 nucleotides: TGTGCCAGCAGTCGGAGGGGGACGGGTACTGAAGCTTTCTTT.